A single T cell receptor (beta chain) is shown here with its context. Its specificity is unknown. These data come from a study of cytomegalovirus exposure and HLA in healthy donors. Study-level points and caveats: In a later analysis, HLA-associated TCR beta chains were more clonally expanded than equally common others.

The CDR3 extends over 14 amino acids. Germline CDR1 SGHNT, CDR2 YYREEE (reference sequence). J lost 4 bases, V lost 2 bases, and 2 bases had no gene match. PCR used 60 Vbeta primers and 13 Jbeta primers. Produced via immunoSEQ multiplex PCR; TCRdb's table is partial and in-frame only. Found here are around 150,000 clones, around four fifths of them singletons; the top ten hold about 1.5%. The sequenced sample consisted of PBMCs. The J gene is TRBJ2-3, the V gene TRBV5-4, with 9 nucleotides matching TRBD2. The TCR originated in a man aged 35 to 55 in good health and CMV-seronegative. CDR3 DNA sequence: TGTGCCAGCAGCTTTAGCGGGGGTTCAGATACGCAGTATTTT. Translated, it gives CASSFSGGSDTQYF.